This T cell receptor (beta chain) was identified in a study of shared T cell receptors in the human thymus. TCRdb keeps only in-frame clones here, not all; method: immunoSEQ multiplex PCR. There are almost 550,000 clones in the sample; more than 75% occur only once, and around 0.013% lies in the top ten. Trimming cost V 0 bases and J 2 bases, with 14 bases left between them. This CDR3 comprises 17 residues. Germline-derived CDR1 and CDR2 are LNHDA and SQIVND (reference sequence). The same data also went into a second study, on human thymus T cells. That paper notes: Resections that were taken during corrective heart surgery supplied the thymus tissue.

This receptor was taken from a boy in the first two years of life with a congenital heart defect. The rearrangement joins TRBV19 to TRBJ2-4; tentative D call: TRBD1 (6 bases). The sequenced material came from thymocytes. DNA for the CDR3: TGTGCCAGTAGTATAGAGGGGACACCTTCCACCAAAAACATTCAGTACTTC. Its translation: CASSIEGTPSTKNIQYF.